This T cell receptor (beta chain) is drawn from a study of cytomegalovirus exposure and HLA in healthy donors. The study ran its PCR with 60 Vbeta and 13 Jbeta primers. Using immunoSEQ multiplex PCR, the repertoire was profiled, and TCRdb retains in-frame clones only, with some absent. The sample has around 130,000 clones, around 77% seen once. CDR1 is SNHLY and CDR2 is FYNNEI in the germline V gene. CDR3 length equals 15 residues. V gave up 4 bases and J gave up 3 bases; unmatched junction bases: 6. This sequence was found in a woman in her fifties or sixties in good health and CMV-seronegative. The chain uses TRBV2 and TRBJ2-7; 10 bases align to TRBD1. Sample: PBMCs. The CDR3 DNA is TGTGCCAGCAGTGCAGACAGGGGGCTTCTCTACGAGCAGTACTTC. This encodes CASSADRGLLYEQYF. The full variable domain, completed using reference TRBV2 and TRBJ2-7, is EPEVTQTPSHQVTQMGQEVILRCVPISNHLYFYWYRQILGQKVEFLVSFYNNEISEKSEIFDDQFSVERPDGSNFTLKIRSTKLEDSAMYFCASSADRGLLYEQYFGPGTRLTVT.